These 25 T cell receptor beta chains share one sample of origin, sequenced in a study of blood T cells in healthy people across ages (dated by TCRdb to between 2015 and 2017). Library prep was done by 5' RACE. Sequencing used an Illumina HiSeq 2500. A second PCR of roughly 6 to 12 cycles was performed with a sample-barcoded 5' primer and a J-beta primer mix. Using fastp trimming at Q25 and MiXCR clonotype assembly, TCRdb reanalyzed the public sequencing data and kept in-frame beta chains. Under each unique CDR3 protein, matching rows form one entry showing the most common genes and DNA. In all, the sample holds roughly 790,000 distinct CDR3 sequences, and more than 40% of those were seen once. The ten largest clones take up approximately 22% of the sample. The sample taken for sequencing was blood. The receptors here all came from a woman aged 55-69 years in good health.

In this sample, this clonotype turned up a few times. This chain links TRBV2 with TRBJ1-5; D not resolved. The germline V and J ends were trimmed by 2 bases and 4 bases, with 0 bases remaining between them. The CDR3 consists of 11 residues. Germline V gives CDR1 SNHLY, CDR2 FYNNEI. This CDR3 reads CASSENQPQHF. CDR3 in DNA: TGTGCCAGCAGTGAAAATCAGCCCCAGCATTTT.

Remarks on this clonotype: Since a much larger clone is just one base distant, this may be a read error. V gene TRBV12-3 or TRBV12-4 combines with J gene TRBJ2-7; D perhaps matches TRBD2 (5 bases). The length of the CDR3 is 12 residues. V shed 1 base and J shed 10 bases, with 11 bases lying between them. The CDR3 protein is CASSLVSGLQYF. DNA of the CDR3: TGTGCCAGCAGTTTAGTTTCGGGGTTACAGTACTTC.

Only a few counts were recorded for this clonotype. The rearrangement joins TRBV9 to TRBJ2-3; the match to TRBD2 covers 12 bases. The length of the CDR3 is 15 residues. Germline CDR1 SGDLS, CDR2 YYNGEE. V shed 0 bases, J shed 8 bases, and the junction held 4 bases outside the gene matches. The CDR3 nucleotides are TGTGCCAGCAGCGTAGCTAGCGGGGGGGCGGGTACGCAGTATTTT. Amino acid sequence: CASSVASGGAGTQYF.

This rearrangement joins TRBV18 to TRBJ1-5; tentatively, D is TRBD1 (6 bases). Germline lookup yields CDR1 KGHSH and CDR2 LQKENI. Trimming took 4 bases from V and 3 from J, leaving 13 bases between them. This CDR3 contains 15 residues. The CDR3 is CASSLEQGNNQPQHF. DNA for the CDR3: TGTGCCAGCTCACTCGAACAGGGAAACAATCAGCCCCAGCATTTT.

At least ten counts were recorded for this clonotype. The chain is built from TRBV2 and TRBJ1-2, with D possibly being TRBD1 (5 bases). Trimming pared 4 bases from V and 6 bases from J, leaving 12 bases between. Germline-derived CDR1 and CDR2 are SNHLY and FYNNEI. The CDR3 consists of 13 residues. The CDR3 reads CASSVGGADGYTF. In DNA form, the CDR3 reads TGTGCCAGCAGTGTAGGAGGGGCGGATGGCTACACCTTC. Variable domain in full (rest from reference TRBV2 and TRBJ1-2): EPEVTQTPSHQVTQMGQEVILRCVPISNHLYFYWYRQILGQKVEFLVSFYNNEISEKSEIFDDQFSVERPDGSNFTLKIRSTKLEDSAMYFCASSVGGADGYTFGSGTRLTVV.

This clonotype appeared many times. The chain uses TRBV9 and TRBJ1-2, with 8 bases lining up with TRBD1. Germline assignment: CDR1 SGDLS and CDR2 YYNGEE. V gave up 8 bases and J gave up 4 bases; unmatched junction bases: 10. This CDR3 has 14 residues. The chain's CDR3 is CASSPGTGPYGYTF. The CDR3 DNA sequence: TGTGCCAGTTCCCCCGGGACAGGACCCTATGGCTACACCTTC.

The V and J genes are TRBV9 and TRBJ2-7; 10 bases match TRBD2. Germline assignment: CDR1 SGDLS and CDR2 YYNGEE. The trim removed 4 bases at V and 7 bases at J, leaving 14 bases unmatched. The CDR3 length is 16 residues. The CDR3 nucleotides are TGTGCCAGCAGCCCTCATCTAGCGGGGGTCGGGAGAGAGCAGTACTTC. Its translation is CASSPHLAGVGREQYF.

This clonotype came up once. The chain couples TRBV6-5 to TRBJ2-5; unclear D gene. CDR1 is MNHEY, CDR2 SVGAGI, per germline. Between the trimmed V and J ends, which lost 6 bases and 5 bases, there was a span of 13 bases. The CDR3 sequence is 13 residues long. The CDR3, as DNA: TGTGCCAGCAGGATAGGGTTACGGGAGACCCAGTACTTC. Its translation: CASRIGLRETQYF.

This chain connects TRBV3-1 to TRBJ1-1; 9 positions agree with TRBD1. Germline V gene lookup returns CDR1 LGHDT and CDR2 YNNKEL (reference sequence). V lost 4 bases and J lost 0; bases outside the gene matches: 3. This CDR3 region has 15 residues. As DNA, the CDR3 is TGTGCCAGCAGCCCGGACAGGGGAGTGAACACTGAAGCTTTCTTT. It translates to CASSPDRGVNTEAFF.

The gene calls are TRBV6-4 and TRBJ2-3; 8 bases are shared with TRBD1. This CDR3 has 14 residues. Germline V gives CDR1 MRHNA, CDR2 SNTAGT. Losses at the gene ends were 5 bases for V and 2 bases for J; bases not matched to a gene: 3. The CDR3 loop is CASSRQGNTDTQYF. DNA for the CDR3: TGTGCCAGCAGTCGACAGGGGAACACAGATACGCAGTATTTT.

This clonotype was recorded only once. The V gene is TRBV20-1, the J gene TRBJ2-3; 12 nucleotides agree with TRBD2. V trimming: 6 bases; J trimming: 0 bases; junction bases outside the gene matches: 7. This CDR3 spans 16 amino acids. Germline V gives CDR1 DFQATT, CDR2 SNEGSKA (reference sequence). CDR3 in DNA: TGCAGTGCGAGGCCAACTAGCGGGGGGAGCACAGATACGCAGTATTTT. As protein: CSARPTSGGSTDTQYF.

The gene calls are TRBV20-1 and TRBJ2-5; the D gene is possibly TRBD2 (6 bases). Germline CDR1 is DFQATT and CDR2 is SNEGSKA (reference sequence). This CDR3 spans 14 amino acids. V shed 3 bases and J shed 0 bases, with 11 bases lying between them. For the CDR3, the DNA is TGCAGTGCTAGTGGTAGCGGACACCAAGAGACCCAGTACTTC. It yields the protein CSASGSGHQETQYF.

A few counts support this clonotype. J is TRBJ2-7 and V is TRBV28; the D gene is possibly TRBD1 (6 bases). Germline V CDR1 and CDR2: MDHEN, SYDVKM. V lost 7 bases and J 2 bases, leaving 18 bases between the germline ends. This CDR3 has 15 amino acids. CDR3 DNA sequence: TGTGCCAGCACCCCGACCCGGGCAGGGGCCTACGAGCAGTACTTC. Residues: CASTPTRAGAYEQYF.

The rearrangement links TRBV20-1 to TRBJ1-2; the match to TRBD1 covers 7 bases. The V gene end was trimmed by 5 bases and the J gene end by 0 bases; junction bases not matched to a gene: 9. This CDR3 is 15 amino acids long. In germline, CDR1 is DFQATT, CDR2 SNEGSKA (reference sequence). The DNA for the CDR3 is TGCAGTGCTGGGTGGACAGGAATATCTAACTATGGCTACACCTTC. It specifies CSAGWTGISNYGYTF.

This clonotype occurred a few times. J is TRBJ1-2 and V is TRBV3-1, with a possible D match to TRBD1 (6 bases). The V end lost 0 bases, the J end lost 7 bases, and 9 bases lay between the germline ends. The CDR3 is 13 amino acids. Germline-derived CDR1 and CDR2 are LGHDT and YNNKEL (reference sequence). The CDR3: CASSQEEGGGYTF. For the CDR3, the DNA is TGTGCCAGCAGCCAAGAAGAAGGGGGTGGCTACACCTTC. The complete variable domain, with remaining parts taken from reference TRBV3-1 and TRBJ1-2, reads DTAVSQTPKYLVTQMGNDKSIKCEQNLGHDTMYWYKQDSKKFLKIMFSYNNKELIINETVPNRFSPKSPDKAHLNLHINSLELGDSAVYFCASSQEEGGGYTFGSGTRLTVV.

The chain has TRBV9 and TRBJ2-7; D unclear. The germline V gene encodes CDR1 SGDLS and CDR2 YYNGEE. V shed 7 bases and J shed 6 bases, with 20 bases lying between them. The CDR3 sequence is 14 residues long. The CDR3 protein is CASGPVPQGAEQYF. The CDR3 region has the DNA TGTGCCAGCGGCCCCGTTCCTCAAGGTGCCGAGCAGTACTTC. Drawing the rest from reference TRBV9 and TRBJ2-7, the complete variable domain is DSGVTQTPKHLITATGQRVTLRCSPRSGDLSVYWYQQSLDQGLQFLIQYYNGEERAKGNILERFSAQQFPDLHSELNLSSLELGDSALYFCASGPVPQGAEQYFGPGTRLTVT.

The chain carries TRBV27 and TRBJ1-1, with unresolved D. Deletions cut 10 bases from V and 5 bases from J, with 14 bases between. The CDR3 is 12 residues long. Germline V gene lookup returns CDR1 MNHEY and CDR2 SMNVEV (reference sequence). The CDR3 loop reads CATKGSRTEAFF. CDR3 DNA sequence: TGTGCCACGAAAGGGTCGCGGACTGAAGCTTTCTTT.

The rearrangement joins TRBV7-2 to TRBJ2-1; no clear D. V lost 8 bases and J lost 6, with 5 bases in between. Germline CDR1 is SGHTA and CDR2 is FQGNSA. The CDR3 is 10 amino acids. CDR3 amino acids: CASGSNEQFF. The CDR3 region has the DNA TGTGCCAGCGGTAGCAATGAGCAGTTCTTC.

This clonotype was observed many times. The CDR3 nucleotides are TGTGCCAGCAGCCAAGTGGGGACAAATAGTAATGAGCAGTTCTTC. Protein product: CASSQVGTNSNEQFF. The chain carries TRBV4-2 and TRBJ2-1; possible D gene TRBD1, 6 bases. This CDR3 region has 15 residues. Germline V CDR1 and CDR2: LGHNA, YNFKEQ. Trimming shortened V by 1 base and J by 7 bases, and 14 bases separated the two germline ends.

This clonotype was counted a few times. This chain uses TRBV6-2 or TRBV6-3 with TRBJ1-2; no clear D gene. V lost 8 bases and J 0 bases, leaving 7 bases between the germline ends. This CDR3 has 12 amino acids. From germline, CDR1 is MNHEY and CDR2 SVGEGT. As DNA, the CDR3 is TGTGCCAGCCGAGAAGCTAACTATGGCTACACCTTC. This encodes CASREANYGYTF.

As to this clonotype: It may be a read error: a sequence one base away is much more abundant. The chain joins TRBV29-1 to TRBJ2-5, with D possibly TRBD2 on 6 matching bases. The J call is in doubt because the DNA end fits TRBJ2-7 better. CDR3 length equals 13 residues. Germline V CDR1 and CDR2: SQVTM, ANQGSEA. The CDR3 spells CSGSGLGNYEQYF. For the CDR3, the DNA is TGCAGCGGGTCGGGACTGGGGAACTACGAGCAGTACTTC.

The V gene is TRBV3-1, the J gene TRBJ2-1; D call uncertain. This CDR3 contains 14 residues. CDR1 and CDR2 from the germline V gene are LGHDT and YNNKEL (reference sequence). With 1 base removed from V and 7 bases from J, the gap between germline ends came to 11 bases. The CDR3 DNA reads TGTGCCAGCAGCCAAGGGGTGTATGGGAATGAGCAGTTCTTC. Amino acids: CASSQGVYGNEQFF.

V gene TRBV10-3 combines with J gene TRBJ2-4; 12 bases line up with TRBD1. The J call is doubtful: the DNA matches TRBJ2-5 better. This CDR3 has 15 residues. Germline V gene data show CDR1 as ENHRY and CDR2 as SYGVKD. CDR3 sequence reads: CALKGQGASQETQYF. The CDR3 nucleotides read TGTGCCCTCAAGGGACAGGGGGCTTCGCAAGAGACCCAGTACTTC.

This clonotype came up once. The chain is built from TRBV7-6 and TRBJ1-1, with TRBD1 matching over 8 bases. This CDR3 region has 15 residues. V trimming: 5 bases; J trimming: 4 bases; junction bases outside the gene matches: 9. Germline CDR1 is SGHVS and CDR2 is FNYEAQ. The DNA for the CDR3 is TGTGCCAGCAGCATCTACGGTGGACAGGGCACTGAAGCTTTCTTT. Translated: CASSIYGGQGTEAFF.

As concerns this clonotype: This may arise from a read error, as a much more abundant clone is one base away. The chain joins TRBV27 to TRBJ2-7; 8 bases align to TRBD1. There are 12 residues in the CDR3. The germline V gene encodes CDR1 MNHEY and CDR2 SMNVEV (reference sequence). V lost 5 bases and J lost 9; bases outside the gene matches: 6. CDR3: CASSLRQGLQYF. The CDR3 DNA reads TGTGCCAGCAGTCTGAGACAGGGGCTGCAGTACTTC.